The rows below give T cell receptor beta chains drawn from one sample of a study of CD8 T cells in Susac syndrome. One entry per CDR3 protein, called by TCRdb with MiXCR from the immunoSEQ multiplex PCR reads. The table has approximately 110,000 distinct CDR3 sequences, about 92% seen once. The sequencing input was CD8+ T cells from PBMCs. The receptors derive from a human donor with multiple sclerosis. CDR3s leave out the opening cysteine and the closing phenylalanine or tryptophan. Each record gives: J gene, V gene, CDR3 length, CDR3 protein.

TRBJ2-7,TRBV13,14,ASSLEWQGGDYEQY
TRBJ1-2,TRBV5-6,13,ASSPPDGSSYGYT
TRBJ2-1,TRBV9,15,ASSAPLAGLEDNEQF
TRBJ1-2,TRBV29-1,14,SVEDRGGSWDYGYT
TRBJ1-1,TRBV20-1,14,SAREGGARGGTEAF
TRBJ2-2,TRBV20-1,11,SARDSLNGELF
TRBJ1-2,TRBV12-3/TRBV12-4,10,ASSFYRGGYT
TRBJ2-4,TRBV29-1,12,SVSSARVKNIQY
TRBJ1-2,TRBV7-9,13,ASSYIRQDPYGYT
TRBJ2-7,TRBV10-2,9,ASSEGHEQY
TRBJ2-1,TRBV3-1,14,ASSPSVGPGHNEQF
TRBJ1-1,TRBV4-2,11,ATQIGRSTEAF
TRBJ2-3,TRBV9,15,ASSPLRLAGSTDTQY
TRBJ2-4,TRBV7-2,13,ASSLSSIPKNIQY
TRBJ2-2,TRBV9,12,ASSARTGSGELF
TRBJ1-2,TRBV7-2,15,ASSLALDRPTNYGYT
TRBJ2-5,TRBV12-3/TRBV12-4,11,ASSETVQETQY